These 2 T cell receptor beta chains share one sample of origin, sequenced in a study of CD8 T cells in ankylosing spondylitis. TCRdb used MiXCR to reprocess the 5' RACE reads, holding one entry per CDR3 protein. The table has 80,000 to 100,000 distinct CDR3 sequences, 7.5% to 9% seen once. Sequenced material: blood, either unsorted or a sorted T cell fraction (not recorded which). These receptors all come from a male donor with ankylosing spondylitis or in good health (not recorded which).

V gene TRBV20-1 combines with J gene TRBJ2-7; D call uncertain. Trimming removed 6 bases from V and 3 bases from J, with 9 bases in between. CDR1 and CDR2 from the germline V gene are DFQATT and SNEGSKA (reference sequence). The CDR3 covers 11 residues. The CDR3 spells CSAGHGYEQYF. DNA of the CDR3: TGCAGTGCAGGGCATGGCTACGAGCAGTACTTC.

This clonotype appeared many times. The gene calls are TRBV6-1 and TRBJ2-2, with 9 bases identical to TRBD1. The CDR3 totals 18 residues. Per the germline V gene, CDR1 is MNHNS and CDR2 is SASEGT. J lost 7 bases, V lost 7 bases, and 19 bases had no gene match. This chain's CDR3 is CASTKGGPGTGRGGELFF. For the CDR3, the DNA is TGTGCCAGCACCAAAGGGGGCCCCGGGACAGGGAGGGGCGGGGAGCTGTTTTTT.